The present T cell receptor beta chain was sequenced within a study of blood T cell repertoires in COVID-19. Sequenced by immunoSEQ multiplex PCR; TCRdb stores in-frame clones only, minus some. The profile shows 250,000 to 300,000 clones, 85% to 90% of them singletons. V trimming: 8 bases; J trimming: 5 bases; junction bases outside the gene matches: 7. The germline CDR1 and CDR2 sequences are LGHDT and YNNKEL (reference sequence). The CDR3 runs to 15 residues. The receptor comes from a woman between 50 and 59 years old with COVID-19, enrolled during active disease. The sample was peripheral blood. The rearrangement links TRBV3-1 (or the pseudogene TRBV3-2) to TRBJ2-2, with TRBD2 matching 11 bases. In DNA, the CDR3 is TGTGCCAGCCGATTACTAGCGGGAGTTACCGGGGAGCTGTTTTTT. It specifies CASRLLAGVTGELFF.